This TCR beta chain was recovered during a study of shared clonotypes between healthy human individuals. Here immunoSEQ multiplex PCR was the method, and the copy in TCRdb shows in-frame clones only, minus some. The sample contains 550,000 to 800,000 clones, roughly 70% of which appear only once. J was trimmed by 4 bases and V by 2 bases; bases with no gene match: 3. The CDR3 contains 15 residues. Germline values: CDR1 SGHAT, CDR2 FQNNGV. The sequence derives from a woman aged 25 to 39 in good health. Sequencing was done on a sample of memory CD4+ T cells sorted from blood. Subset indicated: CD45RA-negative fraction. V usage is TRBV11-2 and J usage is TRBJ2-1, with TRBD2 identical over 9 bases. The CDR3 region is CASSLLAGVYNEQFF. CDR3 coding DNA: TGTGCCAGCAGCTTATTAGCGGGAGTGTACAATGAGCAGTTCTTC.